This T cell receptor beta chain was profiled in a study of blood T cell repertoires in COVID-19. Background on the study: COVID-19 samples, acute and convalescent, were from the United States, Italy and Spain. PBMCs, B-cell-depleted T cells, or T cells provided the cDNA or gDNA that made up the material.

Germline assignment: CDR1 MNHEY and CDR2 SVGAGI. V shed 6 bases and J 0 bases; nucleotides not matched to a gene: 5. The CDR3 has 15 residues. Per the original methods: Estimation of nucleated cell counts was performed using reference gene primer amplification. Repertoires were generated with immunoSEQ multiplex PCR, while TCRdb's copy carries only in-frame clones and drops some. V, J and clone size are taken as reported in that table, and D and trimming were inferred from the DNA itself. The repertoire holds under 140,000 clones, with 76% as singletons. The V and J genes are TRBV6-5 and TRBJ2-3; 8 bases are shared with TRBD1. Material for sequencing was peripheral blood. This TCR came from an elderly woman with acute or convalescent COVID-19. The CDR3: CASSRGQASTDTQYF. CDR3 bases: TGTGCCAGCAGCCGGGGACAGGCCAGCACAGATACGCAGTATTTT.